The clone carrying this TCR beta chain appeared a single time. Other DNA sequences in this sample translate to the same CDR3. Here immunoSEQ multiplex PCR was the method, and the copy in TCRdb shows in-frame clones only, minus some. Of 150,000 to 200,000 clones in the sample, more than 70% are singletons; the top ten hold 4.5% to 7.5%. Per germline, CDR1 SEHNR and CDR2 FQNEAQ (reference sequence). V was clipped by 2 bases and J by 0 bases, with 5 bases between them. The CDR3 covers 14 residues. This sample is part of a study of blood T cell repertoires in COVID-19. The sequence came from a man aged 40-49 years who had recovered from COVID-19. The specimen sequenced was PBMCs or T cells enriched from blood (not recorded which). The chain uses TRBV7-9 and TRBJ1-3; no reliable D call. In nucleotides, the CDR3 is TGTGCCAGCAGCTTAACGAGCTCTGGAAACACCATATATTTT. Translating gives CASSLTSSGNTIYF.